One sample yielded the 32 T cell receptor beta chains listed below, sequenced in a study of T cells after yellow fever vaccination. One entry per CDR3 protein results from TCRdb running MiXCR on the 5' RACE reads. The table has more than 300,000 distinct CDR3 sequences, 4% to 5.5% seen once. The specimen comprised PBMCs, sampled 15 days after the yellow fever booster vaccination. The source of these receptors is a man younger than 35 who received the YFV17D yellow fever vaccine.

This clonotype was recorded many times. The V and J genes are TRBV27 and TRBJ2-3, with 8 bases aligning to TRBD1. Trimming cost V 1 base and J 4 bases; bases outside gene matches: 16. The CDR3 is 19 residues long. CDR1 is MNHEY, CDR2 SMNVEV, per germline (reference sequence). The CDR3 loop is CASSLWSARGQVISDTQYF. Written as DNA, the CDR3 is TGTGCCAGCAGTTTATGGTCGGCTCGGGGACAGGTTATTTCAGATACGCAGTATTTT.

The gene calls are TRBV28 and TRBJ2-3; D is perhaps TRBD2 (5 bases). This CDR3 spans 14 amino acids. Germline assignment: CDR1 MDHEN and CDR2 SYDVKM. V was pared by 2 bases and J by 2 bases, with 8 bases between. CDR3 loop: CASSLTAATDTQYF. Written as DNA, the CDR3 is TGTGCCAGCAGTTTAACAGCGGCCACAGATACGCAGTATTTT. Based on the CDR3 plus reference TRBV28 and TRBJ2-3, the full variable domain is DVKVTQSSRYLVKRTGEKVFLECVQDMDHENMFWYRQDPGLGLRLIYFSYDVKMKEKGDIPEGYSVSREKKERFSLILESASTNQTSMYLCASSLTAATDTQYFGPGTRLTVL.

This clonotype was seen a handful of times. The rearrangement links TRBV12-3 or TRBV12-4 to TRBJ1-5; D unclear. The V end was cut by 7 bases, the J end by 4 bases, with 11 bases between. This CDR3 spans 13 amino acids. In DNA form, the CDR3 reads TGTGCCAGCACCACCCCCGGGAATCAGCCCCAGCATTTT. It translates to CASTTPGNQPQHF.

This clonotype was observed many times. V is TRBV7-6 and J is TRBJ2-1; D perhaps matches TRBD2 (6 bases). This CDR3 comprises 13 residues. Germline values: CDR1 SGHVS, CDR2 FNYEAQ. V lost 5 bases and J lost 7, with 12 bases in between. In DNA form, the CDR3 reads TGTGCCAGCAGCGCAGGGACTTTTAATGAGCAGTTCTTC. Translating gives CASSAGTFNEQFF.

The chain uses TRBV14 and TRBJ1-1; tentative D call: TRBD1 (5 bases). V was pared by 4 bases and J by 5 bases, with 17 bases between. Germline CDR1 SGHDN, CDR2 FVKESK. The CDR3 sequence is 15 residues long. CDR3 nucleotide sequence: TGTGCCAGCAGCCGCTCCTGGGGGGTACTAACTGAAGCTTTCTTT. This translates into CASSRSWGVLTEAFF. The full variable domain, completed using reference TRBV14 and TRBJ1-1, is EAGVTQFPSHSVIEKGQTVTLRCDPISGHDNLYWYRRVMGKEIKFLLHFVKESKQDESGMPNNRFLAERTGGTYSTLKVQPAELEDSGVYFCASSRSWGVLTEAFFGQGTRLTVV.

This clonotype was observed a handful of times. The chain is built from TRBV15 and TRBJ1-1; TRBD1 matches at 10 bases. Germline trimming cut 9 bases from V and 0 bases from J; bases unmatched to any gene: 7. The CDR3 is 15 amino acids. Looked up from germline, CDR1 is LNHNV and CDR2 is YYDKDF (reference sequence). In DNA form, the CDR3 reads TGTGCCACTACCCCGGGACAGGGGATGAACACTGAAGCTTTCTTT. Translating gives CATTPGQGMNTEAFF.

This clonotype was seen at least ten times. J is TRBJ1-1 and V is TRBV7-3; D possibly corresponds to TRBD1 (5 bases). Trimming removed 2 bases from V and 0 bases from J, with 10 bases in between. CDR3 length equals 15 residues. Germline V gives CDR1 SGHTA, CDR2 FQGTGA. CDR3 DNA: TGTGCCAGCAGCTTACAGGGCAGCATGAACACTGAAGCTTTCTTT. This translates into CASSLQGSMNTEAFF.

This clonotype has a count of ten or more. The chain has TRBV3-1 and TRBJ1-6, with a weak D call TRBD1 (5 bases). Deletions cut 3 bases from V and 7 bases from J, with 19 bases between. The germline V gene has CDR1 LGHDT and CDR2 YNNKEL (reference sequence). The CDR3 is made up of 17 amino acids. The CDR3 nucleotides are TGTGCCAGCAGCCACGGCGGGGCGCCGAGGGGAAATTCACCCCTCCACTTT. Protein product: CASSHGGAPRGNSPLHF. Complete variable domain (other parts from reference TRBV3-1 and TRBJ1-6): DTAVSQTPKYLVTQMGNDKSIKCEQNLGHDTMYWYKQDSKKFLKIMFSYNNKELIINETVPNRFSPKSPDKAHLNLHINSLELGDSAVYFCASSHGGAPRGNSPLHFGNGTRLTVT.

This sequence joins TRBV4-2 and TRBJ1-2; maybe TRBD1 (5 bases). This CDR3 contains 13 residues. Germline assignment: CDR1 LGHNA and CDR2 YNFKEQ. The V and J ends lost 2 bases and 6 bases respectively, with 10 bases between them. DNA of the CDR3: TGTGCCAGCAGCCAAAGGCTGACAGATGGCTACACCTTC. Its protein product is CASSQRLTDGYTF.

The chain joins TRBV18 to TRBJ1-1; the D is unclear. The CDR3 is made up of 16 amino acids. V was pared by 3 bases and J by 3 bases, with 17 bases between. Germline CDR1 reads KGHSH; CDR2 reads LQKENI. For the CDR3, the DNA is TGTGCCAGCTCACCCGGGAAGTACGGGGTTTACACTGAAGCTTTCTTT. This translates into CASSPGKYGVYTEAFF.

J is TRBJ2-5 and V is TRBV7-3; D tentatively reads TRBD1 or TRBD2 (5 bases each). V was cut by 3 bases and J by 5 bases, with 13 bases left in between. CDR3 length: 14 residues. Looked up from germline, CDR1 is SGHTA and CDR2 is FQGTGA. The CDR3 nucleotides are TGTGCCAGCAGCTTGGGGGATCCTGAGGAGACCCAGTACTTC. It specifies CASSLGDPEETQYF.

This clonotype was seen more than once but under ten times. This chain connects TRBV27 to TRBJ1-5, with D tentatively TRBD1 (5 bases). Germline values: CDR1 MNHEY, CDR2 SMNVEV (reference sequence). The germline V and J ends were trimmed by 4 bases and 0 bases, with 13 bases remaining between them. This CDR3 has 16 residues. CDR3 sequence reads: CASSSLGTYSNQPQHF. CDR3 in DNA: TGTGCCAGCAGTTCTCTCGGGACCTATAGCAATCAGCCCCAGCATTTT.

This clonotype was seen at least ten times. CDR3 sequence: CASSFIQGASENTEAFF. For the CDR3, the DNA is TGTGCCAGCAGTTTCATCCAGGGGGCCTCCGAAAACACTGAAGCTTTCTTT. The rearrangement links TRBV6-2 or TRBV6-3 to TRBJ1-1; 8 bases fit TRBD1. The germline V gene encodes CDR1 MNHEY and CDR2 SVGEGT. The J segment lost 2 bases and the V segment lost 4 bases, leaving 12 bases of the junction unmatched. This CDR3 is 17 amino acids long.

The sample holds many counts of this clonotype. V and J are TRBV11-2 and TRBJ2-5, with 9 nucleotides matching TRBD2. V was pared by 1 base and J by 6 bases, with 6 bases of the junction left unmatched. The CDR3 is 15 residues long. CDR1 and CDR2 (germline): SGHAT, FQNNGV. This CDR3 is CASSLVAGGPKTQYF. The CDR3 DNA follows: TGTGCCAGCAGCTTAGTTGCGGGGGGGCCGAAGACCCAGTACTTC.

This rearrangement joins TRBV12-3 or TRBV12-4 to TRBJ2-5; 11 bases align to TRBD2. J gave up 7 bases and V 7 bases, and 8 bases lay outside the gene matches. The CDR3 length is 14 residues. The chain's CDR3 is CASTSGGTSGTQYF. In DNA, the CDR3 is TGTGCCAGCACCTCGGGGGGGACTAGCGGGACCCAGTACTTC.

The gene calls are TRBV7-9 and TRBJ2-3; 8 bases fit TRBD1. V lost 5 bases and J lost 2; bases outside the gene matches: 15. The germline V gene has CDR1 SEHNR and CDR2 FQNEAQ (reference sequence). The length of the CDR3 is 18 residues. This CDR3 reads CASSQPQTDRALTDTQYF. For the CDR3, the DNA is TGTGCCAGCAGCCAACCGCAGACGGACAGGGCCCTCACAGATACGCAGTATTTT.

This clonotype was seen only a few times. The chain joins TRBV29-1 to TRBJ1-3; D may be TRBD1 (5 bases). Trimming stripped 7 bases from V and 4 bases from J, with 23 bases between. Germline CDR1 reads SQVTM; CDR2 reads ANQGSEA. This CDR3 is built from 16 residues. CDR3 loop: CSARGPKSKAGNTIYF. CDR3 in DNA: TGCAGCGCCCGGGGCCCAAAGAGTAAAGCGGGAAACACCATATATTTT.

This clonotype has a handful of counts. The CDR3 coding sequence is TGTGCCAGCAGCCCCCAAGGGACAGTTAATTCACCCCTCCACTTT. Encoded protein: CASSPQGTVNSPLHF. The rearrangement joins TRBV12-3 or TRBV12-4 to TRBJ1-6; 7 bases are shared with TRBD1. CDR3 length: 15 amino acids. With V trimmed by 6 bases and J by 6 bases, 8 bases remained unmatched.

This chain connects TRBV6-1 to TRBJ2-3, with 9 bases fitting TRBD2. Germline V gene sequence: CDR1 MNHNS, CDR2 SASEGT. After removal of 4 bases from V and 2 bases from J, the junction contained 10 bases not matched to a gene. This CDR3 has 17 residues. Here the CDR3 reads CASSARGPSGTTDTQYF. In DNA, the CDR3 is TGTGCCAGCAGTGCAAGGGGACCTAGCGGGACCACAGATACGCAGTATTTT.

This clonotype was seen repeatedly, ten times or more. This chain joins TRBV5-1 and TRBJ2-5; 7 bases are a match to TRBD2. This CDR3 has 13 residues. Germline V gene sequence: CDR1 SGHRS, CDR2 YFSETQ. V was pared by 5 bases and J by 1 base, with 2 bases of the junction left unmatched. CDR3 nucleotides: TGCGCCAGCAGGGGAGGGACCCAAGAGACCCAGTACTTC. This translates into CASRGGTQETQYF.

The chain links TRBV6-6 to TRBJ1-6; TRBD1 agrees at 9 bases. This CDR3 has 15 amino acids. Trimming removed 2 bases from V and 5 bases from J; junction bases left unmatched: 1. Germline CDR1 is MNHNY and CDR2 is SVGAGI (reference sequence). Written as DNA, the CDR3 is TGTGCCAGCAGTTACGGGACAGGGAATAATTCACCCCTCCACTTT. This sequence encodes CASSYGTGNNSPLHF.

This clonotype was seen a handful of times. The chain employs TRBV14 and TRBJ2-5, with 12 bases that match TRBD2. With V trimmed by 5 bases and J by 1 base, 8 bases remained unmatched. This CDR3 spans 17 amino acids. CDR1 SGHDN and CDR2 FVKESK come from the germline V gene. The CDR3 sequence: CASSNGLAGRTQETQYF. Here the CDR3 DNA reads TGTGCCAGCAGCAATGGACTAGCGGGGCGGACCCAAGAGACCCAGTACTTC.

V and J are TRBV7-3 and TRBJ1-1, with D possibly TRBD1 on 5 matching bases. The V gene lost 5 bases and the J gene lost 4 bases, with 17 bases spanning the gap. The CDR3 totals 15 residues. CDR1 is SGHTA, CDR2 FQGTGA, per germline. CDR3 in DNA: TGTGCCAGCAGCCCGTCGGGAGGGGCTGGCACTGAAGCTTTCTTT. Protein: CASSPSGGAGTEAFF.

The J gene is TRBJ2-5, the V gene TRBV5-1; the D gene is possibly TRBD1 (6 bases). Trimming removed 4 bases from V and 5 bases from J, with 15 bases in between. This CDR3 is built from 14 residues. Germline values: CDR1 SGHRS, CDR2 YFSETQ. For the CDR3, the DNA is TGCGCCAGCAGCAAAACAGGGTCGGGGGAGACCCAGTACTTC. It specifies CASSKTGSGETQYF.

This clonotype was found a few times. CDR3 nucleotides: TGTGCCAGCAGCGAGAGTCCCACCGGGGGGGCCGACAATGAGCAGTTCTTC. It translates to CASSESPTGGADNEQFF. V and J are TRBV9 and TRBJ2-1, with 8 positions matching TRBD2. CDR1 is SGDLS and CDR2 is YYNGEE in the germline V gene. The CDR3 spans 17 residues. V trimming: 3 bases; J trimming: 5 bases; junction bases outside the gene matches: 13.

This clonotype was found many times. The chain couples TRBV6-6 to TRBJ1-2; no reliable D call. The V gene lost 7 bases and the J gene lost 2 bases, with 8 bases spanning the gap. The germline CDR1 and CDR2 sequences are MNHNY and SVGAGI (reference sequence). CDR3 length: 12 residues. Written as DNA, the CDR3 is TGTGCCAGCACCAACTTGAACTATGGCTACACCTTC. This encodes CASTNLNYGYTF.

This clonotype was observed at least ten times. The chain couples TRBV12-3 or TRBV12-4 to TRBJ2-7; TRBD2 might be the D (5 bases). CDR3 length: 14 residues. The V end lost 3 bases, the J end lost 3 bases, and 12 bases lay between the germline ends. In DNA form, the CDR3 reads TGTGCCAGCAGTTTGTGGAGGTTAGACTACGAGCAGTACTTC. Protein product: CASSLWRLDYEQYF.

This clonotype was seen ten or more times. V gene TRBV5-6 combines with J gene TRBJ1-2, with TRBD1 as a possible D gene (6 bases). In germline, CDR1 is SGHDT, CDR2 YYEEEE. V was cut by 5 bases and J by 7 bases, with 9 bases left in between. The CDR3 spans 11 residues. Here the CDR3 DNA reads TGTGCCAGCAGTCTGGACAGTGGCTACACCTTC. Residues: CASSLDSGYTF.

The chain couples TRBV12-3 or TRBV12-4 to TRBJ1-5; D uncertain. The CDR3 contains 14 residues. Deletions cut 3 bases from V and 9 bases from J, with 15 bases between. The DNA for the CDR3 is TGTGCCAGCAGTTTTGAGGGAGCCAACTGGCCCCAGCATTTT. Protein sequence: CASSFEGANWPQHF.

The table lists this clonotype with many counts. The J gene is TRBJ2-3, the V gene TRBV6-4; TRBD2 agrees at 10 bases. The CDR3 spans 15 residues. From germline, CDR1 is MRHNA and CDR2 SNTAGT. V was pared by 0 bases and J by 4 bases, with 1 base of the junction left unmatched. CDR3: CASSDSAGGPDTQYF. The CDR3 coding sequence is TGTGCCAGCAGTGACTCAGCGGGGGGGCCAGATACGCAGTATTTT.

This clonotype was detected many times. The chain recombines TRBV5-1 with TRBJ2-5; tentatively, D is TRBD2 (5 bases). CDR1 and CDR2 from the germline V gene are SGHRS and YFSETQ. CDR3 length: 14 residues. V lost 4 bases to trimming and J lost 1 base, with 11 bases between them. Here the CDR3 DNA reads TGCGCCAGCAGCCACCTGGCGGGCCAAGAGACCCAGTACTTC. It is translated as CASSHLAGQETQYF.

This clonotype has more than one count but fewer than ten. V usage is TRBV9 and J usage is TRBJ2-1, with 9 bases lining up with TRBD1. The length of the CDR3 is 14 residues. The V and J ends lost 3 bases and 6 bases, in that order; junction bases with no gene match: 4. Germline V lookup: CDR1 SGDLS, CDR2 YYNGEE. The CDR3 coding sequence is TGTGCCAGCAGCGATAGACAGGGGGGCAATGAGCAGTTCTTC. Translation gives CASSDRQGGNEQFF.